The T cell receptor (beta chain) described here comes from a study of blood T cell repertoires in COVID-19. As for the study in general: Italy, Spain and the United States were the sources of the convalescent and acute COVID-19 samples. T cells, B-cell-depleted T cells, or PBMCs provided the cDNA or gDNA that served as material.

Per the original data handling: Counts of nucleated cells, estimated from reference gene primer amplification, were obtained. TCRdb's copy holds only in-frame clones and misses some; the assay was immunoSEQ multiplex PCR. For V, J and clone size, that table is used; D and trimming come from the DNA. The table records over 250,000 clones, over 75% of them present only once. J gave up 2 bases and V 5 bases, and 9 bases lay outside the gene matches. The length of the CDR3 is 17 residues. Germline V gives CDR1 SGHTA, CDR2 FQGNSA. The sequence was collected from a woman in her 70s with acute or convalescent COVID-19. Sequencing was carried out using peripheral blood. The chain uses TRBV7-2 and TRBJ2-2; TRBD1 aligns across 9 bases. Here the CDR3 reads CASSPPGQGPNTGELFF. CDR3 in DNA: TGTGCCAGCAGCCCCCCGGGACAGGGTCCCAACACCGGGGAGCTGTTTTTT.